This is a list of T cell receptor beta chains from one sample in a study of T cell clones after liver transplantation. Clones were sequenced by immunoSEQ multiplex PCR, and TCRdb holds only the in-frame ones, with some missing. The table has 15,000 to 20,000 clones, 75% to 85% seen once. Sample: CD8+ T cells from blood, taken about 50 months after liver transplant. Receptor source: a human patient who received a liver transplant. Some T cells may be provided by the graft donor. Both conserved end residues are part of each CDR3. Fields, in order: V gene, D gene, J gene, clone size, CDR3 DNA, CDR3 protein. D genes are given only for firm matches. For some rows the clone size is stated as once, few or many, or as a class when expanded; others skip it.

v_gene: TRBV6-6
d_gene: NA
j_gene: TRBJ1-2
abundance: NA
CDR3nt: TGTGCCAGCAGTTACTCCGAGGGGGCTAACTATGGCTACACCTTC
CDR3aa: CASSYSEGANYGYTF

v_gene: TRBV4-1
d_gene: TRBD2
j_gene: TRBJ2-7
abundance: NA
CDR3nt: TGCGCCAGCAGCCAGACTGCCGGGACTAGTAACGAGCAGTACTTC
CDR3aa: CASSQTAGTSNEQYF

v_gene: TRBV2
d_gene: NA
j_gene: TRBJ2-1
abundance: medium-sized
CDR3nt: TGTGCCAGCAGTGAAACTTTCAGGAATGAGCAGTTCTTC
CDR3aa: CASSETFRNEQFF

v_gene: TRBV23-1
d_gene: NA
j_gene: TRBJ2-7
abundance: NA
CDR3nt: TGCGCCAACCCCACAGGGAGCTACGAGCAGTACTTC
CDR3aa: CANPTGSYEQYF

v_gene: TRBV27
d_gene: NA
j_gene: TRBJ2-7
abundance: NA
CDR3nt: TGTGCCAGCAGTTTAGCCGGGACCTACGAGCAGTACTTC
CDR3aa: CASSLAGTYEQYF

v_gene: TRBV9
d_gene: NA
j_gene: TRBJ2-3
abundance: NA
CDR3nt: TGTGCCAGCAGCCCCCACTCCTCCGCGTACCGATCAGATACGCAGTATTTT
CDR3aa: CASSPHSSAYRSDTQYF

v_gene: TRBV7-2
d_gene: TRBD2
j_gene: TRBJ2-5
abundance: NA
CDR3nt: TGTGCCAGCAGCTTAATCAGCGGGAGGGCCCCAGAGACCCAGTACTTC
CDR3aa: CASSLISGRAPETQYF

v_gene: TRBV28
d_gene: NA
j_gene: TRBJ2-7
abundance: NA
CDR3nt: TGTGCCAGCAGTTTAGAGGTCCACCCGGACGAGCAGTACTTC
CDR3aa: CASSLEVHPDEQYF

v_gene: TRBV14
d_gene: TRBD1
j_gene: TRBJ2-2
abundance: NA
CDR3nt: TGTGCCAGCAGCCAATTCGGACAGGGCCTTCTCTCCGGGGAGCTGTTTTTT
CDR3aa: CASSQFGQGLLSGELFF

v_gene: TRBV6-5
d_gene: TRBD2
j_gene: TRBJ2-2
abundance: NA
CDR3nt: TGTGCCAGCAATGGACTAGCCAATGGCGGGGAGCTGTTTTTT
CDR3aa: CASNGLANGGELFF

v_gene: TRBV27
d_gene: NA
j_gene: TRBJ2-7
abundance: NA
CDR3nt: TGTGCCAGCAAACTCTCAGACCCCGAGCAGTACTTC
CDR3aa: CASKLSDPEQYF

v_gene: TRBV5-1
d_gene: TRBD1
j_gene: TRBJ2-1
abundance: NA
CDR3nt: TGCGCCAGCAGCTTCCGGGACAGGGGAACTTACAATGAGCAGTTCTTC
CDR3aa: CASSFRDRGTYNEQFF

v_gene: TRBV19
d_gene: TRBD2
j_gene: TRBJ2-5
abundance: NA
CDR3nt: TGTGCCAGTAGTAGAACTAGCGGGGGCCTGGAGACCCAGTACTTC
CDR3aa: CASSRTSGGLETQYF

v_gene: TRBV27
d_gene: NA
j_gene: TRBJ2-1
abundance: NA
CDR3nt: TGTGCCAGCAGTCCTCGGCCGGGAACACTCTACAATGAGCAGTTCTTC
CDR3aa: CASSPRPGTLYNEQFF

v_gene: TRBV2
d_gene: TRBD2
j_gene: TRBJ2-7
abundance: NA
CDR3nt: TGTGCCAGCAGTGCTAGCGGGGGGAACTACGAGCAGTACTTC
CDR3aa: CASSASGGNYEQYF

v_gene: TRBV9
d_gene: TRBD2
j_gene: TRBJ2-3
abundance: NA
CDR3nt: TGTGCCAGCAGTGAGCAGCGGGGAACAGATACGCAGTATTTT
CDR3aa: CASSEQRGTDTQYF

v_gene: TRBV5-6
d_gene: NA
j_gene: TRBJ1-4
abundance: NA
CDR3nt: TGTGCCAGCAGCTTGGAGATGGTTAATGAAAAACTGTTTTTT
CDR3aa: CASSLEMVNEKLFF

v_gene: TRBV5-6
d_gene: TRBD2
j_gene: TRBJ2-1
abundance: NA
CDR3nt: TGTGCCAGCAGCTTCTTAGCGGGAGGCCCCCTCAATGAGCAGTTCTTC
CDR3aa: CASSFLAGGPLNEQFF

v_gene: TRBV19
d_gene: TRBD1
j_gene: TRBJ2-7
abundance: NA
CDR3nt: TGTGCCAGTAGACCAAAGCAGGGGGCGTTATACGAGCAGTACTTC
CDR3aa: CASRPKQGALYEQYF

v_gene: TRBV4-1
d_gene: NA
j_gene: TRBJ2-1
abundance: NA
CDR3nt: TGCGCCAGCAGCCAATGGGTGTTGGGAGGCTCCTACAATGAGCAGTTCTTC
CDR3aa: CASSQWVLGGSYNEQFF

v_gene: TRBV11-1
d_gene: NA
j_gene: TRBJ2-5
abundance: NA
CDR3nt: TGTGCCAGCACCCTCTATAGTGAGACCCAGTACTTC
CDR3aa: CASTLYSETQYF

v_gene: TRBV2
d_gene: TRBD2
j_gene: TRBJ2-3
abundance: NA
CDR3nt: TGTGCCAGCATATCACGGGAGGGGGCAGATACGCAGTATTTT
CDR3aa: CASISREGADTQYF

v_gene: TRBV27
d_gene: NA
j_gene: TRBJ2-2
abundance: NA
CDR3nt: TGTGCCAGCAGTTTGAACCAGAACACCGGGGAGCTGTTTTTT
CDR3aa: CASSLNQNTGELFF

v_gene: TRBV6-6
d_gene: NA
j_gene: TRBJ1-2
abundance: NA
CDR3nt: TGTGCCAGCAGTTACGGGGGTAACTATGGCTACACCTTC
CDR3aa: CASSYGGNYGYTF

v_gene: TRBV19
d_gene: TRBD2
j_gene: TRBJ2-7
abundance: NA
CDR3nt: TGTGCCAGTAGTACCGGGACTAGCGGGTTCTACGAGCAGTACTTC
CDR3aa: CASSTGTSGFYEQYF

v_gene: TRBV29-1
d_gene: NA
j_gene: TRBJ2-7
abundance: NA
CDR3nt: TGCAGCCTTCGGGGAGGGGGCGAGCAGTACTTC
CDR3aa: CSLRGGGEQYF